This TCR beta chain was captured in a study of T cells in tumors after PD-1 blockade. Background on the study: Either cemiplimab 350 mg every 2 weeks or pembrolizumab 200 mg every 3 weeks was given. A subset received ongoing vismodegib 150 mg daily alongside anti-PD-1 therapy.

TCRdb keeps only in-frame clones here, not all; method: immunoSEQ multiplex PCR. The data contain approximately 48,000 clones, around 85% of them seen just once; the ten biggest clones take up 4% to 4.5%. Template: tumor biopsy or peripheral blood genomic DNA, 616-6,004 ng per sample. On this clone itself: Its antigen remains unidentified.

General study results and limits: Blood contained 35% to 50% of the tumor's TCR clonotypes.

Germline V gene sequence: CDR1 LGHNA, CDR2 YNFKEQ. V trimming: 4 bases; J trimming: 4 bases; junction bases outside the gene matches: 5. The CDR3 is made up of 16 amino acids. Sample: PBMCs, taken before anti-PD-1 treatment. The rearrangement joins TRBV4-2 to TRBJ2-2; TRBD2 aligns across 11 bases. The TCR comes from a human donor with basal cell carcinoma. CDR3 residues: CASSRNSGGVTGELFF. In nucleotides, the CDR3 is TGTGCCAGCAGCCGCAATAGCGGGGGGGTCACCGGGGAGCTGTTTTTT.